Below are 14 T cell receptor beta chains sequenced from a single sample in a study of T cell changes during pregnancy in multiple sclerosis (dated 2019 in TCRdb). Libraries were constructed by the immunoSEQ multiplex PCR assay. TCRdb carries this immuneACCESS record with in-frame sequences only. Its versions omit some clonotypes, under half of them owing to an unresolved V gene in the studies checked, with the rest unexplained. The sample yields roughly 75,000 clones; about 89% were counted once. Around 1.8% of the sample rests with the top ten. Sequencing was performed on peripheral blood, taken before pregnancy. The receptors were gathered from a female donor with multiple sclerosis, enrolled in a pregnancy study.

This clone has just a few counts. V gene TRBV27 combines with J gene TRBJ1-1; TRBD1 matches 8 bases. Germline CDR1 and CDR2: MNHEY and SMNVEV (reference sequence). This CDR3 region has 14 residues. V was clipped by 6 bases and J by 5 bases; unmatched bases: 8. In nucleotides, the CDR3 is TGTGCCAGCAGCCAAGGACAGGGCAGTACTGAAGCTTTCTTT. Translated: CASSQGQGSTEAFF.

The J gene is TRBJ2-4, the V gene TRBV28; no definite D call. V shed 6 bases and J shed 0 bases, with 12 bases lying between them. CDR3 length: 15 residues. The germline V gene encodes CDR1 MDHEN and CDR2 SYDVKM. The DNA for the CDR3 is TGTGCCAGCAGCCCTACCCTAGGAGCCAAAAACATTCAGTACTTC. It specifies CASSPTLGAKNIQYF.

The chain employs TRBV6-5 and TRBJ2-3; 9 positions agree with TRBD1. Germline lookup yields CDR1 MNHEY and CDR2 SVGAGI. The CDR3 is made up of 14 amino acids. The V and J ends lost 2 bases and 5 bases, in that order; junction bases with no gene match: 2. DNA for the CDR3: TGTGCCAGCAGTTACCGGACAGGGGAAGATACGCAGTATTTT. This encodes CASSYRTGEDTQYF.

The chain recombines TRBV25-1 with TRBJ2-3; a weak D match, TRBD2 (5 bases). Trimming took 6 bases from V and 2 from J, leaving 9 bases between them. Germline assignment: CDR1 MGHDK and CDR2 SYGVNS. The CDR3 is 13 amino acids. Here the CDR3 DNA reads TGTGCCAGCAGGAGAGGGTACACAGATACGCAGTATTTT. Encoded protein: CASRRGYTDTQYF.

Worth noting for this clone: Sequence at one end of the junction differs from germline and may be a read error. The J gene is TRBJ2-7, the V gene TRBV2; a possible D gene is TRBD2 (5 bases). The CDR3 is 17 residues long. In germline, CDR1 is SNHLY, CDR2 FYNNEI. In DNA form, the CDR3 reads TGTGCCAGCAGTCAAGCGGCTAGAGGGTACCTAACCTACGAGCAGTACTTC. Residues: CASSQAARGYLTYEQYF.

This clone was detected a few times. The V and J genes are TRBV6-1 and TRBJ1-5; 7 bases fit TRBD1. With V trimmed by 1 base and J by 2 bases, 5 bases remained unmatched. CDR3 length equals 16 residues. Germline V gene sequence: CDR1 MNHNS, CDR2 SASEGT. The CDR3 DNA reads TGTGCCAGCAGTGAAGGTGAAGGACAGGGCAATCAGCCCCAGCATTTT. Protein sequence: CASSEGEGQGNQPQHF.

This sequence joins TRBV15 and TRBJ2-3; TRBD2 aligns across 8 bases. J lost 1 base, V lost 2 bases, and 5 bases had no gene match. The V gene's germline CDR1 is LNHNV and CDR2 YYDKDF (reference sequence). CDR3 length: 16 amino acids. The CDR3 protein is CATSRYSGGRTDTQYF. In nucleotides, the CDR3 is TGTGCCACCAGCAGATACAGCGGGGGACGCACAGATACGCAGTATTTT.

V gene TRBV9 combines with J gene TRBJ2-7; D unclear. Trimming pared 1 base from V and 2 bases from J, leaving 10 bases between. The germline gives CDR1 SGDLS, CDR2 YYNGEE. The CDR3 length is 14 residues. The CDR3 sequence: CASSVLPSAYEQYF. Here the CDR3 DNA reads TGTGCCAGCAGCGTACTCCCGTCGGCCTACGAGCAGTACTTC.

V and J are TRBV27 and TRBJ1-2, with D perhaps TRBD1 (5 bases). V was pared by 6 bases and J by 4 bases, with 24 bases between. CDR1 MNHEY and CDR2 SMNVEV come from the germline V gene (reference sequence). This CDR3 spans 17 amino acids. CDR3 loop: CASSHTLGPGGFYGYTF. The CDR3 nucleotides are TGTGCCAGCAGCCATACACTCGGACCGGGGGGATTCTATGGCTACACCTTC.

This chain links TRBV6-5 with TRBJ1-2; no clear D. This CDR3 has 15 residues. The V gene's germline CDR1 is MNHEY and CDR2 SVGAGI. V was clipped by 2 bases and J by 5 bases, with 15 bases between them. In DNA form, the CDR3 reads TGTGCCAGCAGTTACCTTGGGCCCTTTTGGTATGGCTACACCTTC. Its protein is CASSYLGPFWYGYTF.

V and J are TRBV6-1 and TRBJ2-5, with D tentatively TRBD1 (7 bases). The CDR3 is 15 amino acids. Germline V gives CDR1 MNHNS, CDR2 SASEGT. V lost 3 bases to trimming and J lost 2 bases, with 13 bases between them. Here the CDR3 DNA reads TGTGCCAGCAGTGAGTTCAGGGGGAGGCAAGAGACCCAGTACTTC. It specifies CASSEFRGRQETQYF.

The sample holds one count of this clone. V usage is TRBV28 and J usage is TRBJ1-5; 7 bases fit TRBD1. This CDR3 is built from 15 residues. Per the germline V gene, CDR1 is MDHEN and CDR2 is SYDVKM. With V trimmed by 5 bases and J by 2 bases, 6 bases remained unmatched. CDR3 residues: CASSEAGTGNQPQHF. Written as DNA, the CDR3 is TGTGCCAGCAGTGAAGCCGGGACAGGCAATCAGCCCCAGCATTTT.

The chain uses TRBV7-6 and TRBJ2-7; 8 nucleotides line up with TRBD1. Germline V gene lookup returns CDR1 SGHVS and CDR2 FNYEAQ. The CDR3 runs 12 residues. The ends lost 5 bases at V and 8 bases at J; junction bases unmatched: 5. Here the CDR3 reads CASSQDRAQQYF. For the CDR3, the DNA is TGTGCCAGCAGCCAGGACAGGGCTCAGCAGTACTTC.

This sequence joins TRBV5-4 and TRBJ2-1; 9 bases are shared with TRBD2. Trimming took 4 bases from V and 9 from J; bases not matched to a gene: 20. In germline, CDR1 is SGHNT, CDR2 YYREEE (reference sequence). The CDR3 is 18 residues long. CDR3 in DNA: TGTGCCAGCAGCCCGGGGGGTACGGCGGGGGGGTTGGGCACTGAGCAGTTCTTC. Its translation is CASSPGGTAGGLGTEQFF.